This is a list of T cell receptor beta chains from one sample in a study of shared clonotypes between healthy human individuals. Produced via immunoSEQ multiplex PCR; TCRdb's table is partial and in-frame only. The data contain roughly 2 million clones, less than 95% of them seen just once; the ten biggest clones take up 0.85% to 1.2%. Input material: naive CD8+ T cells sorted from blood. All receptors come from a man between 18 and 29 years old in good health. CDR3s include the opening cysteine and the closing phenylalanine or tryptophan. A D gene is named only where the DNA matches it firmly. Clone size is stated in some rows and not others, as once, few, many or a class when expanded.

J: TRBJ2-3; size: .; D: .; V: TRBV7-9; DNA: TGTGCCAGCAGTCCCGGGACCGAGTGGGGAGATACGCAGTATTTT; CDR3: CASSPGTEWGDTQYF
J: TRBJ2-3; size: .; D: TRBD2; V: TRBV11-2; DNA: TGTGCCAGCAGCTTATTGGGACTAGCGGAAATTACAGATACGCAGTATTTT; CDR3: CASSLLGLAEITDTQYF
J: TRBJ2-5; size: .; D: TRBD1; V: TRBV5-6; DNA: TGTGCCAGCAGAACCGGGACAGTCCAAGAGACCCAGTACTTC; CDR3: CASRTGTVQETQYF
J: TRBJ2-7; size: .; D: .; V: TRBV7-9; DNA: TGTGCCAGCACTGAAGACGGGGGTGAGGAGCAGTACTTC; CDR3: CASTEDGGEEQYF
J: TRBJ2-7; size: .; D: TRBD1; V: TRBV30; DNA: TGTGCCTGGCAGGGACAGGGGCCCTACGAGCAGTACTTC; CDR3: CAWQGQGPYEQYF
J: TRBJ2-7; size: .; D: .; V: TRBV19; DNA: TGTGCCAGTAGTATGGTGGGTATGGCGCAGTACTTC; CDR3: CASSMVGMAQYF
J: TRBJ2-2; size: .; D: .; V: TRBV7-9; DNA: TGTGCCAGCAGCTTAGTACAGGGTTTCGGGGAGCTGTTTTTT; CDR3: CASSLVQGFGELFF
J: TRBJ1-5; size: .; D: TRBD1; V: TRBV27; DNA: TGTGCCAGCAGTTGGACAGGGGGAGGACAGCCCCAGCATTTT; CDR3: CASSWTGGGQPQHF
J: TRBJ2-3; size: once; D: TRBD2; V: TRBV2; DNA: TGTGCCAGCAGTCCACACCCGATCACTAGCGGGGTACCTCCTAGCACAGATACGCAGTATTTT; CDR3: CASSPHPITSGVPPSTDTQYF
J: TRBJ2-7; size: .; D: TRBD1; V: TRBV28; DNA: TGTGCCACCGAGGGGACAGGGGTCGACGAGCAGTACTTC; CDR3: CATEGTGVDEQYF
J: TRBJ2-1; size: .; D: .; V: TRBV6-5; DNA: TGTGCCAGCAGCTACGGAGGGTCGGGGGTAAATGAGCAGTTCTTC; CDR3: CASSYGGSGVNEQFF
J: TRBJ2-1; size: .; D: .; V: TRBV9; DNA: TGTGCCAGCAGCGTAGAAGCTAGGTCCTACAATGAGCAGTTCTTC; CDR3: CASSVEARSYNEQFF
J: TRBJ2-5; size: .; D: .; V: TRBV11-2; DNA: TGTGCCAGCAGCTCAGCGGGCCAAGAGACCCAGTACTTC; CDR3: CASSSAGQETQYF
J: TRBJ2-2; size: .; D: TRBD2; V: TRBV5-6; DNA: TGTGCCAGCAGCTTGGGGCTAGCGGGGACTCTAGGGGAGCTGTTTTTT; CDR3: CASSLGLAGTLGELFF
J: TRBJ2-5; size: .; D: .; V: TRBV21-1; DNA: TGTGCCAGCACCCAAGGGCAGGGGAAAGAGACCCAGTACTTC; CDR3: CASTQGQGKETQYF
J: TRBJ2-2; size: .; D: .; V: TRBV9; DNA: TGTGCCAGCAGCGTAGGGAGCAGGACTCACACCGGGGAGCTGTTTTTT; CDR3: CASSVGSRTHTGELFF
J: TRBJ2-7; size: once; D: .; V: TRBV30; DNA: TGTGCCTCTACGGGGCAGGGTTACGAGCAGTACTTC; CDR3: CASTGQGYEQYF
J: TRBJ2-7; size: .; D: .; V: TRBV5-1; DNA: TGCGCCAGCAGCTACGGGACGGCGACCTACGAGCAGTACTTC; CDR3: CASSYGTATYEQYF
J: TRBJ2-7; size: .; D: .; V: TRBV9; DNA: TGTGCCAGCAGCCCCACGAGGATCCCCGGGTACGAGCAGTACTTC; CDR3: CASSPTRIPGYEQYF
J: TRBJ2-7; size: .; D: .; V: TRBV19; DNA: TGTGCCAGTAGTCCGGGGGTGACCTACGAGCAGTACTTC; CDR3: CASSPGVTYEQYF
J: TRBJ2-3; size: .; D: TRBD2; V: TRBV9; DNA: TGTGCCAGCAGCGTAGCGGGAGGGGCGGGATTCACAGATACGCAGTATTTT; CDR3: CASSVAGGAGFTDTQYF
J: TRBJ2-1; size: .; D: .; V: TRBV7-9; DNA: TGTGCCAGCAGCCCGCGGGCCAAGGCTAACAATGAGCAGTTCTTC; CDR3: CASSPRAKANNEQFF
J: TRBJ2-5; size: .; D: TRBD2; V: TRBV5-4; DNA: TGTGCCAGCAGCTTCCAGGGAGGGTTTCAAGAGACCCAGTACTTC; CDR3: CASSFQGGFQETQYF
J: TRBJ1-6; size: .; D: .; V: TRBV4-1; DNA: TGCGCCAGCAGCCAATCATCGACAGGCTGGGATTCACCCCTCCACTTT; CDR3: CASSQSSTGWDSPLHF
J: TRBJ2-7; size: .; D: .; V: TRBV6-5; DNA: TGTGCCAGCAGTGAACAGGTTTACGAGCAGTACTTC; CDR3: CASSEQVYEQYF
J: TRBJ2-2; size: .; D: .; V: TRBV5-5; DNA: TGTGCCAGCACCCCCGGGAGTTCATCCGGGGAGCTGTTTTTT; CDR3: CASTPGSSSGELFF
J: TRBJ2-7; size: .; D: TRBD1; V: TRBV5-4; DNA: TGTGCCAGCAGCCAACAGGACAGGGACGAGCAGTACTTC; CDR3: CASSQQDRDEQYF
J: TRBJ1-1; size: .; D: .; V: TRBV5-1; DNA: TGCGCCAGCAGCTTAATATTTGAAGGGGAAACTGAAGCTTTCTTT; CDR3: CASSLIFEGETEAFF
J: TRBJ2-7; size: .; D: .; V: TRBV7-9; DNA: TGTGCCAGCAGCGAAACACTTAGCTACGAGCAGTACTTC; CDR3: CASSETLSYEQYF
J: TRBJ1-1; size: .; D: .; V: TRBV25-1; DNA: TGTGCCAGCAGTGAATTGCTGGGCTTAAACACTGAAGCTTTCTTT; CDR3: CASSELLGLNTEAFF
J: TRBJ2-7; size: .; D: .; V: TRBV2; DNA: TGTGCCAGCAGTGAGTTCCTGTACACCTCCTACGAGCAGTACTTC; CDR3: CASSEFLYTSYEQYF
J: TRBJ2-3; size: .; D: .; V: TRBV2; DNA: TGTGCCAGCAACGGGGAAGATACGCAGTATTTT; CDR3: CASNGEDTQYF
J: TRBJ2-5; size: .; D: TRBD1; V: TRBV6-6; DNA: TGTGCCAGCAGTTACTGGGACAGGCCCAGACCGGAGACCCAGTACTTC; CDR3: CASSYWDRPRPETQYF
J: TRBJ1-1; size: .; D: .; V: TRBV4-3; DNA: TGCGCCAGCAGCCCGGGCGGAGGCCTTGAAGCTTTCTTT; CDR3: CASSPGGGLEAFF
J: TRBJ2-7; size: .; D: TRBD1; V: TRBV11-2; DNA: TGTGCCAGCAGCTGGGACAGGGGAGGCGAGCAGTACTTC; CDR3: CASSWDRGGEQYF
J: TRBJ2-5; size: .; D: TRBD1; V: TRBV7-2; DNA: TGTGCCAGCAGCTACAGGGGTTGGGAGCAGTACTTC; CDR3: CASSYRGWEQYF
J: TRBJ1-1; size: .; D: .; V: TRBV5-8; DNA: TGTGCCAGCAGCTTGAAAAACCAGAAGAACACTGAAGCTTTCTTT; CDR3: CASSLKNQKNTEAFF
J: TRBJ2-1; size: .; D: .; V: TRBV4-1; DNA: TGCGCCAGCAGCCCCCTTCCAGTTCCTGACGTCAATGAGCAGTTCTTC; CDR3: CASSPLPVPDVNEQFF
J: TRBJ2-2; size: .; D: TRBD2; V: TRBV7-8; DNA: TGTGCCAGCAGCCCAACGGGACTACAGCGCGCCGGGGAGCTGTTTTTT; CDR3: CASSPTGLQRAGELFF
J: TRBJ2-1; size: once; D: TRBD2; V: TRBV28; DNA: TGTGCCAGCAGTTCCCCGGGGACTAGTTTCCCCCTAGTCTTC; CDR3: CASSSPGTSFPLVF
J: TRBJ2-1; size: .; D: TRBD2; V: TRBV19; DNA: TGTGCCAGTAGCCCCACTAGCGCCAGCTACAATGAGCAGTTCTTC; CDR3: CASSPTSASYNEQFF
J: TRBJ2-1; size: .; D: .; V: TRBV2; DNA: TGTGCCAGCGCTGCCTACTTATACAATGAGCAGTTCTTC; CDR3: CASAAYLYNEQFF
J: TRBJ2-7; size: once; D: .; V: TRBV30; DNA: TGTGCCTGGAGGTCAGTTAGCGGTTACGAGCAGTACTTC; CDR3: CAWRSVSGYEQYF
J: TRBJ2-1; size: once; D: TRBD1; V: TRBV7-9; DNA: TGTGCCAGCAGCCAGGGTTCTTTCGGACAGGGGGCCAATGAGCAGTTCTTC; CDR3: CASSQGSFGQGANEQFF
J: TRBJ2-7; size: .; D: .; V: TRBV27; DNA: TGTGCCAGCAGAACGGTATCGCAAACCCCCTACGAGCAGTACTTC; CDR3: CASRTVSQTPYEQYF
J: TRBJ2-2; size: .; D: .; V: TRBV7-8; DNA: TGTGCCAGCAGCGGTTTTTCCGCGACAGTCGAAATGATAAGAACCGGGGAGCTGTTTTTT; CDR3: CASSGFSATVEMIRTGELFF
J: TRBJ2-4; size: .; D: .; V: TRBV4-1; DNA: TGCGCCAGCAGCCAAGAACGGTACATTCAGTACTTC; CDR3: CASSQERYIQYF
J: TRBJ2-3; size: .; D: TRBD1; V: TRBV27; DNA: TGTGCCAGCAGTTTATACCCGGACAGGGGGCCCACAGATACGCAGTATTTT; CDR3: CASSLYPDRGPTDTQYF
J: TRBJ2-7; size: once; D: TRBD2; V: TRBV11-1; DNA: TGTGCCAGCAGCTTTTCTAGCGGGGCCTACGAGCAGTACTTC; CDR3: CASSFSSGAYEQYF
J: TRBJ1-5; size: .; D: .; V: TRBV28; DNA: TGTGCCAGCAGCCCCTACGGAGGGGGGAGCAATCAGCCCCAGCATTTT; CDR3: CASSPYGGGSNQPQHF
J: TRBJ2-5; size: .; D: .; V: TRBV30; DNA: TGTGCCTGGAGTAAGCCGGCAGGGGTGAAGACCCAGTACTTC; CDR3: CAWSKPAGVKTQYF
J: TRBJ2-7; size: .; D: TRBD1; V: TRBV29-1; DNA: TGCAGCGTTGAAGGTATAACAGGGGGCTCCTACGAGCAGTACTTC; CDR3: CSVEGITGGSYEQYF